Listed below are T cell receptor beta chains from one sample, sequenced in a study of blood T cells in healthy people across ages. In TCRdb, the 5' RACE reads were re-called with MiXCR into one record per CDR3 protein. The data contain more than 800,000 distinct CDR3 sequences, around 43% of them singletons. The material sequenced was blood. The receptors come from a woman aged 55-69 years in good health. Both conserved end residues are part of each CDR3. A D gene is named only where the DNA matches it firmly. Clone size is shown for a subset of rows, as once, few, many or a class of expanded clone.

d_call j_call v_call clone_size cdr3_nt cdr3_aa
TRBD1 TRBJ2-2 TRBV5-1 once TGCGCCAGCAGCTGGGGACAGACAACGAACACCGGGGAGCTGTTTTTT CASSWGQTTNTGELFF
NA TRBJ2-7 TRBV2 NA TGTGCCAGCAGTCTCAGTCTAGTCTACGAGCAGTACTTC CASSLSLVYEQYF
NA TRBJ2-1 TRBV11-2 NA TGTGCCAGCAGTCCGTCATCGGACTACAATGAGCAGTTCTTC CASSPSSDYNEQFF
TRBD1 TRBJ2-5 TRBV20-1 few TGCAGTGCTCAGGCAGGGGGTTTGATAGGGACCCAGTACTTC CSAQAGGLIGTQYF
NA TRBJ2-7 TRBV27 few TGTGCCAGCAGTTTATGGGGGGAATCCTACGAGCAGTACTTC CASSLWGESYEQYF
NA TRBJ2-1 TRBV11-2 NA TGTGCCAGCAGCTCGGCTAGTTTCGATGAGCAGTTCTTC CASSSASFDEQFF
TRBD2 TRBJ2-5 TRBV29-1 NA TGCAGCGTTGATAGCGGGCTCGGGGAGACCCAGTACTTC CSVDSGLGETQYF
NA TRBJ2-5 TRBV2 NA TGTGCCAGCAGTGAAATTTGGGGGCGAGAGACCCAGTACTTC CASSEIWGRETQYF
NA TRBJ2-7 TRBV5-1 NA TGCGCCAGCAGCCCTGACGGTAGAGCCTACGAGCAGTACTTC CASSPDGRAYEQYF
NA TRBJ2-3 TRBV5-1 NA TGCGCCAGCAGCTGGGGGTCCCCAGATACGCAGTATTTT CASSWGSPDTQYF
TRBD1 TRBJ2-7 TRBV27 NA TGTGCCAGCAAAAGACAGGGTACGGGCTACGAGCAGTACTTC CASKRQGTGYEQYF
TRBD1 TRBJ1-1 TRBV11-2 NA TGTGCCAGCAGCTTAGATTGGACAGGGACGACTGAAGCTTTCTTT CASSLDWTGTTEAFF
NA TRBJ2-1 TRBV5-1 NA TGCGCCAGCAAGAAAAGGATAGGGTCCTACAATGAGCAGTTCTTC CASKKRIGSYNEQFF
TRBD1 TRBJ2-3 TRBV10-1 NA TGCGCCAGCAGTTATGGACAGGGACGGGCAGATACGCAGTATTTT CASSYGQGRADTQYF
NA TRBJ2-1 TRBV13 NA TGTGCCAGCCGCTACCGGGGCGCGGAGCAGTTCTTC CASRYRGAEQFF
NA TRBJ2-5 TRBV27 NA TGTGCCAGCAATTCGGGCGGGATGACAATGGAGACCCAGTACTTC CASNSGGMTMETQYF
NA TRBJ2-1 TRBV29-1 few TGCAGCGTTGGGAATACTCCTAGCCGGCGGAGTGAGCAGTTCTTC CSVGNTPSRRSEQFF
NA TRBJ2-3 TRBV12-3/TRBV12-4 NA TGTGCCAGCAATTTTCGGGATGGTGGCGCAGATACGCAGTATTTT CASNFRDGGADTQYF
TRBD1 TRBJ2-5 TRBV28 NA TGTGCCAGCAACAGACAGGGTCGGTACAATGAGCAGTACTTC CASNRQGRYNEQYF
NA TRBJ2-7 TRBV18 few TGTGCCAGCTCACCACCGGAGACTAGACGCGAGCAGTACTTC CASSPPETRREQYF
TRBD2 TRBJ2-7 TRBV5-1 NA TGCGCCAGCAGCCATGGGGGGGTCTCCTACGAGCAGTACTTC CASSHGGVSYEQYF
NA TRBJ2-6 TRBV20-1 NA TGCAGTGCTAGAGGCAGGCCGGCCTCTGGGGCCAACGTCCTGACTTTC CSARGRPASGANVLTF
TRBD2 TRBJ2-1 TRBV7-9 NA TGTGCCAGCAGCTTAATAGCGGGAGGGCCAACTGAGCAGTTCTTC CASSLIAGGPTEQFF
TRBD1 TRBJ1-5 TRBV28 NA TGTGCCAGCAAGGGACAGATCAATCAGCCCCAGCATTTT CASKGQINQPQHF
NA TRBJ2-3 TRBV29-1 NA TGCAGCGTTGCCCTCGGCTTAGCGGGCACAGATACGCAGTATTTT CSVALGLAGTDTQYF
TRBD2 TRBJ2-1 TRBV6-5 NA TGTGCCAGCAGTTACTCCCGGCTAGCGGGGGGGGAGTTCTTC CASSYSRLAGGEFF
TRBD1 TRBJ2-7 TRBV3-1 NA TGTGCCAGCAGCCGCAACCCCAACGGGATGACAGGGCAATACGAGCAGTACTTC CASSRNPNGMTGQYEQYF
NA TRBJ2-1 TRBV5-6 NA TGTGCCAGCAGGGGGGGACGCGAGGCCTCCTACAATGAGCAGTTCTTC CASRGGREASYNEQFF
NA TRBJ1-5 TRBV20-1 NA TGCAGTGCTGAAGTGGGCAAGCAGCCCCAGCATTTT CSAEVGKQPQHF
TRBD2 TRBJ2-1 TRBV5-1 medium-sized TGCGCCAGCAGCTTGGACGCCGCGGGAGGGCCGGCTGAGCAGTTCTTC CASSLDAAGGPAEQFF
NA TRBJ1-1 TRBV18 once TGTGCCAGCTCCCCGGAGGGAGGGGGCACTGAAGCTTTCTTT CASSPEGGGTEAFF
NA TRBJ1-5 TRBV4-2 NA TGTGCCAGCAGCCAAGGAGGCCAAAAAGGACGGCCCCAGCATTTT CASSQGGQKGRPQHF
NA TRBJ2-5 TRBV7-8 NA TGTGCCAGCAGCTTAAGGATTGGGGGCGCTGGAGAGACCCAGTACTTC CASSLRIGGAGETQYF
NA TRBJ2-5 TRBV21-1 many TGTGCCAAGATACTAGCGGATAAAGAGACCCAGTACTTC CAKILADKETQYF
TRBD2 TRBJ2-1 TRBV9 few TGTGCCAGCAGCGTAGCTCTAGCGGGGGCCAACAATGAGCAGTTCTTC CASSVALAGANNEQFF
NA TRBJ2-7 TRBV4-1 few TGCGCCAGCAGCCAAGATAGCGATAATCAGTACTTC CASSQDSDNQYF
TRBD2 TRBJ2-1 TRBV12-3/TRBV12-4 few TGTGCCAGCAGTTTTGTAGGACTAGCGGGAGGGCCATACAATGAGCAGTTCTTC CASSFVGLAGGPYNEQFF
NA TRBJ2-1 TRBV6-2/TRBV6-3 NA TGTGCCAGCAGTCGAAAGAACCCGTACTCCTACGAGCAGTTCTTC CASSRKNPYSYEQFF
NA TRBJ1-2 TRBV29-1 NA TGCAGCGTTGAAGATGAGGAACAGAACTATGGCTACACCTTC CSVEDEEQNYGYTF
NA TRBJ1-6 TRBV6-5 NA TGTGCCAGCAGTTACAAGGGCAGGGTGGATTCACCCCTCCACTTT CASSYKGRVDSPLHF
NA TRBJ1-5 TRBV9 NA TGTGCCAGCAGCGTAGGGGGGGACTGGGTTCAGCCCCAGCATTTT CASSVGGDWVQPQHF
TRBD2 TRBJ2-7 TRBV27 NA TGTGCCAGCAGGGGAGGGAGTACCAACGAGCAGTACTTC CASRGGSTNEQYF
NA TRBJ1-5 TRBV28 many TGTGCCAGCAGTTTACACACCAATCGGCCCCAGCATTTT CASSLHTNRPQHF
TRBD1 TRBJ2-7 TRBV20-1 NA TGCAGTGCTAGATGGCAGGGGGCGGTCTACGAGCAGTACTTC CSARWQGAVYEQYF
NA TRBJ2-3 TRBV29-1 few TGCAGCGTTGCCTACAGGGTACGTGAACCAGATACGCAGTATTTT CSVAYRVREPDTQYF
NA TRBJ1-2 TRBV20-1 NA TGCAGTGCCCCCGACTTTCAGGGTGGTGTCGGCGGCTACACCTTC CSAPDFQGGVGGYTF